The T cell receptor (beta chain) described here comes from a study of T cells expressing NK-cell markers. At the level of the study: It was from sorted CD3+CD56+NKG2C+, CD3+CD56+NKG2C- and CD3+CD56-NKG2C+ T cells that TCR beta repertoires came. Out of eight donors sequenced, seven tested HCMV-seropositive and the remaining one seronegative.

Points from the study as a whole: What remained unclear was the HCMV specificity of expanded NKG2C+ T cell clones.

What made the TCR beta cDNA was 5'RACE template switching with UMIs. TCRdb processed the 5' RACE reads again and assigns one entry to each CDR3 protein, with no DNA. This sample contains about 160,000 distinct CDR3 sequences. As regards this clonotype: What it binds is unknown.

The CDR3 spans 14 residues. The V call is TRBV21-1, the J call TRBJ1-6; TCRdb's D call of TRBD1 is untestable without DNA. TRBV21-1 constitutes a pseudogene. This clonotype was sampled from a man aged 18-69 years in good health. The sequencing sample was made of blood T cells: a sorted CD56 or NKG2C T cell subset, CD4+ or CD8+ T cells, or bulk PBMC T cells (not recorded which). The CDR3: CASINPVRGSPLHF.